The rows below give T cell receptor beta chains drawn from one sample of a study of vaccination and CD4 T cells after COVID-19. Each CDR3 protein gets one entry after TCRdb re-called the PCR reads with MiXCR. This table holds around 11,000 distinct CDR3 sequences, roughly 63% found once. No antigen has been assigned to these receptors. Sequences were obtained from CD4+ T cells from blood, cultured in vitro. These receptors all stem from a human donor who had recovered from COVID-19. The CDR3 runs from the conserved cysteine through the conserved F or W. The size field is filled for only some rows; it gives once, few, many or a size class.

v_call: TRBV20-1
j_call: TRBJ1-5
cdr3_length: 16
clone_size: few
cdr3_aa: CSATTIHGTANQPQHF

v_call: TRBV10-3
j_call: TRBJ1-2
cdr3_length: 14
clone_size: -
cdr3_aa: CATISAKQGNGYTF

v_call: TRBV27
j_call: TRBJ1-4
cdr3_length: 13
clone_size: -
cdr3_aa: CASSSYAGEKLFF

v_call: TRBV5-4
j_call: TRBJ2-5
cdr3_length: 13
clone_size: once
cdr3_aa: CASSSGPHETQYF

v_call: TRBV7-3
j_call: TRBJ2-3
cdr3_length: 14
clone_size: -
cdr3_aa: CASSPLAGADTQYF

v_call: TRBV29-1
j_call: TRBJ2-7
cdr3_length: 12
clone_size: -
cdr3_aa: CSVFGTGPLQYF

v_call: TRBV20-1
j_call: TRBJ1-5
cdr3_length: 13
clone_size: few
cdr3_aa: CSARRDENQPQHF

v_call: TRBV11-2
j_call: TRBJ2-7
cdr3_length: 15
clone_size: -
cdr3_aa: CASSLDLARYYEQYF

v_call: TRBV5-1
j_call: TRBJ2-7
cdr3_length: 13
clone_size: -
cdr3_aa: CASSLASGVEQYF

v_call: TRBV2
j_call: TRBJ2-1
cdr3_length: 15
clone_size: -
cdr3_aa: CASSETSESTNEQFF

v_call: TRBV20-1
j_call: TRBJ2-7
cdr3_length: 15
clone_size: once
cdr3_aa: CSARAVGEGLDEQYF

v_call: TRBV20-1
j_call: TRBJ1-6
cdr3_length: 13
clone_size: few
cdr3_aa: CSANNGPNSPLHF

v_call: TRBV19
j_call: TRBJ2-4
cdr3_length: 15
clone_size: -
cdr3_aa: CASSMGGAVGNIQYF

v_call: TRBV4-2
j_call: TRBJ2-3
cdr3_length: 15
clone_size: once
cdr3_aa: CASSRGTGGTDTQYF

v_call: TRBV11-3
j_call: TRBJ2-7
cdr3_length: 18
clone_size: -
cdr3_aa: CASSLAALPSVYSYEQYF

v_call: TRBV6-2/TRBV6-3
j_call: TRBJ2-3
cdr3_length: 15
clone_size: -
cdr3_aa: CASSTPRGASDTQYF

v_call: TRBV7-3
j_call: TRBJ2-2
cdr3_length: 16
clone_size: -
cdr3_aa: CAGSKLAGGNTGELFF

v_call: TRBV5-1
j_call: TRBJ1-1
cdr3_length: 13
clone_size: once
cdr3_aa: CASRRELGTEAFF

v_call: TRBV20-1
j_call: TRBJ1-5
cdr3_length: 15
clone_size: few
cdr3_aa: CSARDVGNYNQPQHF

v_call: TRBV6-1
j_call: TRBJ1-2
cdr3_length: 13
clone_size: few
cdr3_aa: CASSEGQLMGYTF

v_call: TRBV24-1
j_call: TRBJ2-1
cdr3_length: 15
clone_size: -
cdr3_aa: CATSDATAADNEQFF

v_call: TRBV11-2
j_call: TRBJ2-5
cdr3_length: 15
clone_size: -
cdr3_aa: CASSLGLVDQETQYF

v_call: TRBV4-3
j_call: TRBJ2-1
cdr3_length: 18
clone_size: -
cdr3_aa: CASSQEQTDRSTYNEQFF

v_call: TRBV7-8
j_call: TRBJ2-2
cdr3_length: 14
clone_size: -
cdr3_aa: CASSTGGGGGELFF

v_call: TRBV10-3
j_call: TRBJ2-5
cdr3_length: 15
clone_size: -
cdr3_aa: CAISDPFTGRETQYF

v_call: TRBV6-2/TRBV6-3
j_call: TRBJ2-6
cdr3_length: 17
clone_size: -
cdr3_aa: CASSSLQSPSGANVLTF

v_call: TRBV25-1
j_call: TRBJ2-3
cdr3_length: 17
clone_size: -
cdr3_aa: CASSEYPRGGSTDTQYF

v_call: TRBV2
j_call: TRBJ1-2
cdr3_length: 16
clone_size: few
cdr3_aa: CASSPSHKDVNYGYTF

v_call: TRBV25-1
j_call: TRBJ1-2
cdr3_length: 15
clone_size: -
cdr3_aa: CASSVDRGRRSGYTF

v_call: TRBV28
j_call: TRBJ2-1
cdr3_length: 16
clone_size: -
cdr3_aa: CASSLWGGPSYNEQFF

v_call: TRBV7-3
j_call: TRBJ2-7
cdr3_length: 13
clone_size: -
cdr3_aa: CASSLGVESEQYF

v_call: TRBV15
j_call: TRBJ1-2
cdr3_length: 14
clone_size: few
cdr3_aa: CATSAGSLNYGYTF

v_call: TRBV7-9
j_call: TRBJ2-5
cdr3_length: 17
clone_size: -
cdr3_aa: CASSLVVMWGTKETQYF

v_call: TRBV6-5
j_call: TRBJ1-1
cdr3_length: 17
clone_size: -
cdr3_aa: CASSYSVASGRRGEAFF

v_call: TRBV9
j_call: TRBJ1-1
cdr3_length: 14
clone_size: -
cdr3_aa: CASSPTSGGAEAFF

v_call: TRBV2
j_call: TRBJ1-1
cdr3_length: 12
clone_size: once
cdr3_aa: CASSVGVTEAFF

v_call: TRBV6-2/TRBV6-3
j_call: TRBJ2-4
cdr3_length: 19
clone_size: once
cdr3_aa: CASSPGWRGGRLAKNIQYF

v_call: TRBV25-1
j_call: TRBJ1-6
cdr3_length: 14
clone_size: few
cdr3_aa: CASRKRADNSPLHF

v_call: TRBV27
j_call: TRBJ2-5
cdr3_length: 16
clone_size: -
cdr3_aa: CASSLNIMASSGAQYF

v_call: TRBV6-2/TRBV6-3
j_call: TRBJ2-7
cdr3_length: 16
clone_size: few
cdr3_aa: CASSYSRRGPSYEQYF

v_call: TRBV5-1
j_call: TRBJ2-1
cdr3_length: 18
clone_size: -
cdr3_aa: CASSRRGGGARTGDEQFF

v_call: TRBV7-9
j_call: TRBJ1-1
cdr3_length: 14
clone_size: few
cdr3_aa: CASSLSGTSTEAFF

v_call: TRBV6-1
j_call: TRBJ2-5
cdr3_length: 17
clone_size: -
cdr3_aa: CASSPGLAGVKGETQYF

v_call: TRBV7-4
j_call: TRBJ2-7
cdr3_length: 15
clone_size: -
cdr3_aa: CASTNRRALPYEQYF

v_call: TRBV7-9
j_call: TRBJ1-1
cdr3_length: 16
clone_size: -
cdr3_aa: CASSGQGQGWVAEAFF

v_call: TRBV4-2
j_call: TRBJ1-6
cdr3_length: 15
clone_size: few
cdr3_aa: CASSQTGLSDSPLHF

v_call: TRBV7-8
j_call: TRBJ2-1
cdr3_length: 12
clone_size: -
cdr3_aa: CASSRTAGEQFF

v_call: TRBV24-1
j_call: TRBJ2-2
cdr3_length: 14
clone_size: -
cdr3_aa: CATSDPAMTGELFF

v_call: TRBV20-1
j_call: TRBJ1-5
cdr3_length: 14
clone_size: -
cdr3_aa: CSARRGGGNQPRHF

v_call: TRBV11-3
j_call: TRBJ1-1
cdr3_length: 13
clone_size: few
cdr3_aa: CASSLGSDLEAFF

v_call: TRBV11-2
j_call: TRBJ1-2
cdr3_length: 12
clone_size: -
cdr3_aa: CASSRGRDGYTF